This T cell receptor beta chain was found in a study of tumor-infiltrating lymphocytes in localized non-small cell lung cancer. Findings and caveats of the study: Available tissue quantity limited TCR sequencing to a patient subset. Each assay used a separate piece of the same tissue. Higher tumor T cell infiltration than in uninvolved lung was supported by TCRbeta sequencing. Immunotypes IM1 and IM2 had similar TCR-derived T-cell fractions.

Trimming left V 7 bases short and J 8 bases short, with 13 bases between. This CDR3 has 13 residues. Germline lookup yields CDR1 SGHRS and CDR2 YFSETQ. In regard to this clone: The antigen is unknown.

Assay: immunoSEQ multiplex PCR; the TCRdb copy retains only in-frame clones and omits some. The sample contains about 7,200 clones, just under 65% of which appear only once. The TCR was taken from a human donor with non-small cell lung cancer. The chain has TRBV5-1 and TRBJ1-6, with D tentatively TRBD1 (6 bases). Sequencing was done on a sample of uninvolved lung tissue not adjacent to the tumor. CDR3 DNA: TGCGCCAGCGGTCAAGGGGGTGATTCACCCCTCCACTTT. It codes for CASGQGGDSPLHF.